A single sample gave rise to the 5 T cell receptor beta chains below, sequenced in a study of T cells in Graves' hyperthyroidism and ophthalmopathy. RNA transcripts gave rise to amplified TCR beta CDR3 regions. Primed by the HTBI set, a first-round RT-PCR was run on the TCR CDR3. TCRdb re-called the multiplex PCR reads through MiXCR, storing one row per CDR3 protein. The sample has about 560,000 distinct CDR3 sequences; 15% to 18% are singletons. The sample comprised blood. The receptors stem from a woman aged 25-40 years with Graves' hyperthyroidism.

This clonotype was observed at least ten times. The chain recombines TRBV3-1 with TRBJ1-4, with a possible D match to TRBD1 (6 bases). The CDR3 totals 16 residues. Trimming pared 4 bases from V and 3 bases from J, leaving 15 bases between. Germline V gives CDR1 LGHDT, CDR2 YNNKEL (reference sequence). DNA for the CDR3: TGTGCCAGCAGCCCCCGGACCCAGGGGTCTAATGAAAAACTGTTTTTT. Encoded protein: CASSPRTQGSNEKLFF.

This clonotype was counted ten times or more. This chain connects TRBV4-2 to TRBJ2-7; TRBD2 matches at 10 bases. The CDR3 contains 15 residues. The junction had 7 bases not matched to a gene; V was cut back by 2 bases and J by 6 bases. The germline gives CDR1 LGHNA, CDR2 YNFKEQ. The CDR3 sequence is CASSQSGRAMSEQYF. CDR3 sequence (DNA): TGTGCCAGCAGCCAAAGCGGGAGGGCCATGAGCGAGCAGTACTTC.

There are a few counts of this clonotype. The genes are TRBV28 and TRBJ1-5, with D perhaps TRBD1 (5 bases). Trimming pared 7 bases from V and 5 bases from J, leaving 21 bases between. The length of the CDR3 is 16 residues. The germline V gene has CDR1 MDHEN and CDR2 SYDVKM. The CDR3: CASTNDGWDRYQPQHF. In DNA, the CDR3 is TGTGCCAGCACAAACGATGGATGGGACCGGTATCAGCCCCAGCATTTT. Full variable domain (remainder filled in from reference TRBV28 and TRBJ1-5): DVKVTQSSRYLVKRTGEKVFLECVQDMDHENMFWYRQDPGLGLRLIYFSYDVKMKEKGDIPEGYSVSREKKERFSLILESASTNQTSMYLCASTNDGWDRYQPQHFGDGTRLSIL.

This clonotype came up many times. The CDR3 here is CASSSSGLVGADTQYF. The CDR3 nucleotides read TGTGCCAGCAGTTCTAGCGGCCTTGTAGGCGCAGATACGCAGTATTTT. The chain has TRBV7-2 and TRBJ2-3, with 7 bases identical to TRBD2. J lost 4 bases, V lost 6 bases, and 13 bases had no gene match. Germline-derived CDR1 and CDR2 are SGHTA and FQGNSA. This CDR3 region has 16 residues. The entire variable domain, with the rest obtained from reference TRBV7-2 and TRBJ2-3, is as follows: GAGVSQSPSNKVTEKGKDVELRCDPISGHTALYWYRQSLGQGLEFLIYFQGNSAPDKSGLPSDRFSAERTGGSVSTLTIQRTQQEDSAVYLCASSSSGLVGADTQYFGPGTRLTVL.

This clonotype was observed at least ten times. The rearrangement joins TRBV18 to TRBJ1-1, with a possible D match to TRBD1 (5 bases). The CDR3 contains 15 residues. The V gene's germline CDR1 is KGHSH and CDR2 LQKENI. The ends were cut back, 2 bases at V and 1 base at J, with 11 bases in the middle. The CDR3 DNA is TGTGCCAGCTCACCAAACCAGGGACCGAACACTGAAGCTTTCTTT. Amino acids: CASSPNQGPNTEAFF.